Listed below are T cell receptor beta chains from one sample, sequenced in a study of T cell repertoires in cytomegalovirus infection. From the reads, TCRdb called clonotypes with MiXCR, one entry per CDR3 protein. The table includes some 100,000 distinct CDR3 sequences, less than 25% detected once. Sample: CD8+ T cells from PBMCs. The receptor source for this set is a human donor in good health (CMV status not recorded). Some clones in this sample may be carry-over from other donors' samples. Both conserved end residues are part of each CDR3. The order of the fields is clone size, J gene, V gene, D gene, CDR3 DNA, CDR3 protein. D genes are given only for firm matches. Rows give clone size only sometimes, using once, few, many, or a class for an expanded clone.

few TRBJ2-7 TRBV4-3 . TGCGCCAGCAGCCAAGGCAGGTCTGAATTCTACGAGCAGTACTTC CASSQGRSEFYEQYF
. TRBJ2-7 TRBV28 TRBD2 TGTGCCACCGCGCCCCTTACTAGCGGGGGGGTCTACGAGCAGTACTTC CATAPLTSGGVYEQYF
few TRBJ2-1 TRBV2 . TGTGCCAGCAGTACCGGGGGGCTTAGAAATGAGCAGTTCTTC CASSTGGLRNEQFF
. TRBJ1-1 TRBV19 . TGTGCCAGTAGTATGAAGGGACGGAAGAACACTGAAGCTTTCTTT CASSMKGRKNTEAFF
many TRBJ1-1 TRBV28 TRBD1 TGTGCCAGCAGTTTCCGACCAGGGGGTGAAGCTTTCTTT CASSFRPGGEAFF
many TRBJ2-3 TRBV11-2 TRBD1 TGTGCCAGCAGCTTAGAGACAGGGACAGATACGCAGTATTTT CASSLETGTDTQYF
many TRBJ2-2 TRBV7-2 . TGTGCCAGCAGTTACTACGATTTCACCGGGGAGCTGTTTTTT CASSYYDFTGELFF
few TRBJ2-2 TRBV7-6 TRBD2 TGTGCCACGGGAGGGCCTTACACCGGGGAGCTGTTTTTT CATGGPYTGELFF
few TRBJ2-3 TRBV20-1 TRBD2 TGCAGTGCGGCTAAAGCGGGGCGATACCCCACAGATACGCAGTATTTT CSAAKAGRYPTDTQYF
few TRBJ2-7 TRBV12-3/TRBV12-4 TRBD1 TGTGCCAGCACTCCAGGGGGCGGCGAGCAGTACTTC CASTPGGGEQYF
few TRBJ2-1 TRBV9 TRBD2 TGTGCCAGCAGCGGGAGCGGGGGGTTCGGCAATGAGCAGTTCTTC CASSGSGGFGNEQFF
many TRBJ2-5 TRBV7-9 . TGTGCCAGCAGCTTAGACACGGGAGTCACCGAGACCCAGTACTTC CASSLDTGVTETQYF
. TRBJ2-5 TRBV20-1 TRBD2 TGCAGTGCTTTTACCACAACTAGCGGGGGGTACCAAGAGACCCAGTACTTC CSAFTTTSGGYQETQYF
few TRBJ1-1 TRBV20-1 TRBD1 TGCAGTGTTAAGGACAGGGACACTGAAGCTTTCTTT CSVKDRDTEAFF
few TRBJ1-1 TRBV12-3/TRBV12-4 . TGTGCCAGCAGCTCAGTCGACAGAGCTGAAGCTTTCTTT CASSSVDRAEAFF
. TRBJ2-7 TRBV6-5 . TGTGCCAGCAGTTACGCGGCAGGCAGCTCCTACGAGCAGTACTTC CASSYAAGSSYEQYF
. TRBJ2-2 TRBV2 . TGTGCCAGCAGTGAGAGTGGGGTCTGGACCGGGGAGCTGTTTTTT CASSESGVWTGELFF
. TRBJ2-5 TRBV4-2 TRBD2 TGTGCCAGCAGCCAAATTCCTAGCGGGGCCCAAGGAGTGATAGAGACCCAGTACTTC CASSQIPSGAQGVIETQYF
few TRBJ2-7 TRBV4-1 . TGCGCCAGCAGCCAAGACAGGAGAACCTACGAGCAGTACTTC CASSQDRRTYEQYF
many TRBJ1-2 TRBV7-2 . TGTGCCAGCAGGGTCGGGGGGATCTATGGCTACACCTTC CASRVGGIYGYTF
. TRBJ2-7 TRBV20-1 TRBD2 TGCAGTGCTAGAGGACTAGCCGCCGTCCGATCCTACGAGCAGTACTTC CSARGLAAVRSYEQYF
many TRBJ1-1 TRBV7-2 . TGTGCTAGTGGCCGACTGCCGAACTCGAACACTGAAGCTTTCTTT CASGRLPNSNTEAFF
many TRBJ1-5 TRBV7-2 . TGTGCCAGCAGCTTAATCGACAATCAGCCCCAGCATTTT CASSLIDNQPQHF
. TRBJ2-3 TRBV4-3 TRBD2 TGCACCAGCAGCCACATGGGACTAGCGGGGGAAGAGACGCAGTATTTT CTSSHMGLAGEETQYF
few TRBJ1-2 TRBV27 . TGTGCCAGCAGTTTATCGAAGTCAGGGCGGGGTGGCTACACCTTC CASSLSKSGRGGYTF
. TRBJ1-1 TRBV19 . TGTGCCAGTTCATTCTACACAGGAGAAGCCTTCTTT CASSFYTGEAFF
many TRBJ1-5 TRBV30 . TGTGCCTGGAGTACACAAATCGGGGCAGAGCCGATTGATCCCCAGCATTTT CAWSTQIGAEPIDPQHF
. TRBJ1-5 TRBV18 TRBD1 TGTGCCAGCTCACGGGACAGCCGAGGCAATCAGCCCCAGCATTTT CASSRDSRGNQPQHF
few TRBJ1-2 TRBV29-1 TRBD1 TGCAGCGTTGAATGGGGACAGGGGTTTGGCTACACCTTC CSVEWGQGFGYTF
many TRBJ1-1 TRBV27 TRBD1 TGTGCCAGCAGTATCACCAGGGGGTTAGGGCATACTGAAGCTTTCTTT CASSITRGLGHTEAFF
few TRBJ2-6 TRBV7-6 . TGTGCCAGCAGCTTACCACAGGTCTCTGGGGCCAACGTCCTGACTTTC CASSLPQVSGANVLTF
. TRBJ2-3 TRBV7-9 TRBD2 TGTGCCAGCAGCTCAGGACTAGCGGCCTCAGATACGCAGTATTTT CASSSGLAASDTQYF
. TRBJ2-2 TRBV20-1 . TGCAGTGCTAGAGATCAGGAGTTCGCGAACACCGGGGAGCTGTTTTTT CSARDQEFANTGELFF
. TRBJ1-5 TRBV12-3/TRBV12-4 . TGTGCCAGCAGTTCCCGGCCTGGGGGTAAGAATCAGCCCCAGCATTTT CASSSRPGGKNQPQHF
few TRBJ2-5 TRBV4-3 . TGCGCCAGCAGCCAAGAGACCAGCGGGGAGACCCAGTACTTC CASSQETSGETQYF
. TRBJ1-1 TRBV12-3/TRBV12-4 TRBD1 TGTGCCAGCAGTTTAAGGAGACAGGGCGGGGTTGCTGAAGCTTTCTTT CASSLRRQGGVAEAFF
few TRBJ2-1 TRBV20-1 TRBD2 TGCAGTGCTAGAGAGGGCGCGGGGGGGCTCAATGAGCAGTTCTTC CSAREGAGGLNEQFF
many TRBJ1-6 TRBV28 . TGTGCCAGCAGTCCCGGACAGCACAATTCACCCCTCCACTTT CASSPGQHNSPLHF
. TRBJ2-7 TRBV10-2 . TGCGCCAGCAGCGAGGGGGGGGGCTCCTACGAGCAGTACTTC CASSEGGGSYEQYF
. TRBJ2-3 TRBV7-2 TRBD1 TGTGCCGGCAGCCGACACAATTGGACAGGGGTTGGGGCAGATACGCAGTATTTT CAGSRHNWTGVGADTQYF
few TRBJ2-7 TRBV5-5 TRBD1 TGTGCCAGCGAAGGACAGGGCGGCTACGAGCAGTACTTC CASEGQGGYEQYF
. TRBJ2-3 TRBV10-3 . TGTGCCATCAGTGCGGGTGGGACTAGCACAGATACGCAGTATTTT CAISAGGTSTDTQYF
. TRBJ2-4 TRBV19 TRBD2 TGTGCCAGTAGTATCGCCACCCTAGCGGGGATAGCCAAAAACATTCAGTACTTC CASSIATLAGIAKNIQYF
few TRBJ2-3 TRBV27 . TGTGCCAGCAGTTCCGAGACAGATACGCAGTATTTT CASSSETDTQYF
. TRBJ1-1 TRBV12-3/TRBV12-4 . TGTGCCAGCGGGGACGTGGAGAACACTAAAGCTTTCTTT CASGDVENTKAFF
. TRBJ2-3 TRBV5-4 TRBD2 TGTGCCAGCAGCTTTGGGACTAGCTCGCAGTATTTT CASSFGTSSQYF
few TRBJ2-2 TRBV5-4 . TGTGCCAGCAGCTTGAATTTTCCCCACGGGGAGCTGTTTTTT CASSLNFPHGELFF